A few counts support the clone carrying this T cell receptor (beta chain). Its matching antigen is unknown. Trimming took 5 bases from V and 5 from J; bases not matched to a gene: 9. This CDR3 comprises 16 residues. From germline, CDR1 is SGHTA and CDR2 FQGNSA. These data are taken from a study of beta chain features in type 1 diabetes. Study details: What patients shared with healthy donors was a similar profile of age, gender and cell yields. Notes on the study in general: Moderate yet significant TCRB CDR3 shortening was seen in Type 1 diabetes patients in all four CD4+ subsets.

Cell sorting via CD45RO/CCR7/CD25/CD127/CD95/CD27 was performed to obtain CD4+ naive, central memory, regulatory and stem cell-like memory cells. The isolated RNA, all of it, was reverse transcribed, so expressed TCRB transcripts were what got sequenced. Here immunoSEQ multiplex PCR was the method, and the copy in TCRdb shows in-frame clones only, minus some. The sample holds about 300,000 clones, around an eighth seen once. The TCR comes from a woman aged 18-30 years with type 1 diabetes. The chain combines TRBV7-2 with TRBJ2-1; TRBD1 matches 10 bases. The sample was naive CD4+ T cells from blood. CDR3 bases: TGTGCCAGCAGCCCTCGTGGACAGGGGGGGCACAATGAGCAGTTCTTC. Its protein is CASSPRGQGGHNEQFF.